The clone carrying this TCR beta chain was counted ten times or more. The antigen remains unidentified. Time point specified: newly diagnosed GD, antithyroid drugs for less than 3 months. Construction of the TCR library relied on RNA isolated from PBMCs. Peripheral blood, about 10 milliliters per patient, was collected in EDTA tubes. According to the study, TCR beta libraries were built with iRepertoire HTBI primers and CDR3-region Arm-PCR. TCRdb redid the calling of the multiplex PCR reads with MiXCR, one entry per CDR3 protein. The table lists more than 450,000 distinct CDR3 sequences, approximately 12% of them singletons. The sample belongs to a study of regulatory T cells in long-lasting Graves disease. Study results and caveats: It was peripheral blood alone, not thyroid tissue, that was studied.

The same specimen was also included in a second study, on T cells in Graves' hyperthyroidism and ophthalmopathy.

This TCR derives from a woman in her 30s with Graves disease. Source: peripheral blood mononuclear cells (PBMCs), taken at new diagnosis, from a patient treated with antithyroid drugs.

For the CDR3, the DNA is TGTGCCAGTACGGACTCTTACGAGCAGTACTTC. Encoded protein: CASTDSYEQYF. The chain links TRBV6-2 or TRBV6-3 to TRBJ2-7; TRBD2 might be the D (5 bases). The CDR3 is 11 amino acids. Germline lookup yields CDR1 MNHEY and CDR2 SVGEGT. Trimming pared 9 bases from V and 4 bases from J, leaving 10 bases between.